Described below is a single TCR beta chain sequence and its context. Its antigen is unknown. Amplification of TCR beta CDR3 regions was performed using RNA transcripts as template. The HTBI primer set served for first-round RT-PCR of the TCR CDR3. TCRdb re-analysed the multiplex PCR reads in MiXCR, keeping a single row per CDR3 protein. The sample shows 660,000 or so distinct CDR3 sequences, more than 20% of them seen only once. This sample is part of a study of T cells in Graves' hyperthyroidism and ophthalmopathy. Whole-study findings and limits: Through a model of 13 V-J features, ophthalmopathy was separated from stable hyperthyroidism.

The CDR3 totals 17 residues. From germline, CDR1 is MDHEN and CDR2 SYDVKM. V dropped 2 bases and J dropped 13; count of bases not matched to a gene: 14. Sequencing used blood. The source is a man younger than 40 with Graves' ophthalmopathy. The chain recombines TRBV28 with TRBJ1-6, with TRBD1 identical over 10 bases. This CDR3 is CASSLGTGATYSSPLHF. In DNA form, the CDR3 reads TGTGCCAGCAGTTTAGGGACAGGGGCGACCTATAGTTCGCCCCTCCACTTT.